The TCR beta chain described here comes from a study of CD8+ T cells in alopecia areata. Whole-study context: Administration of oral tofacitinib to treated patients was at 5 to 10 mg twice daily. Percent of scalp involved defined treated patients' severity scores. Findings of the study overall: The study found tofacitinib significantly decreased scalp clonality and expanded CD8+ clones among the top 100. Across lesional scalp, and particularly alopecia totalis/universalis, clonality surpassed that of normal scalp.

The treatment here: oral pan-JAK inhibitor, 5-10 mg twice daily. Remarks on this clone: Its antigen is as yet unknown.

This CDR3 comprises 15 residues. With 2 bases clipped from V and 2 bases from J, the junction kept 2 bases outside the gene matches. The germline V gene encodes CDR1 SGHNT and CDR2 YYREEE (reference sequence). Once RNA had been extracted, it was reverse transcribed into cDNA to act as the sequencing template. Method: immunoSEQ multiplex PCR; TCRdb's copy keeps in-frame clones and lacks some. The sample has some 120,000 clones; over 60% are singletons. The V and J genes are TRBV5-4 and TRBJ2-1; the match to TRBD2 covers 9 bases. The material was CD4+ T cells sorted from blood, obtained at week 4, from a patient treated with tofacitinib. The clonotype was recovered from a human donor with alopecia areata. CDR3 residues: CASSFRLAAYNEQFF. The CDR3 bases are TGTGCCAGCAGCTTTAGACTAGCGGCCTACAATGAGCAGTTCTTC.